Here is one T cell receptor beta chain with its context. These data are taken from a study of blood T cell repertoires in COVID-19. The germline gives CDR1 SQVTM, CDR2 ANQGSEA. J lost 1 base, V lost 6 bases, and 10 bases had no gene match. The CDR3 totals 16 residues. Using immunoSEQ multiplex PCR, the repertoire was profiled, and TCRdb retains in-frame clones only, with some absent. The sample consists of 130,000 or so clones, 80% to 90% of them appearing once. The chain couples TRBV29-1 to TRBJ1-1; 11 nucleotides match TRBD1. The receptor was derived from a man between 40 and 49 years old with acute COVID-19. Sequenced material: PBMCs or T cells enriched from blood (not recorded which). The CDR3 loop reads CSVAGQGGKGNTEAFF. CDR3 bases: TGCAGCGTCGCGGGACAGGGGGGCAAAGGGAACACTGAAGCTTTCTTT.